The rows below give T cell receptor beta chains drawn from one sample of a study of T cell repertoires in cytomegalovirus infection. TCRdb itself ran the reads through MiXCR, one entry per CDR3 protein. The data contain fewer than 350,000 distinct CDR3 sequences, 9.5% of them singletons. The material sequenced was PBMCs. These receptors originate from a human donor in good health (CMV status not recorded). Some clones in this sample may be carry-over from other donors' samples. Both conserved end residues are part of each CDR3. The D gene is left open where the match is weak. Rows may omit the clone size; those that give it use once, few, many or a size class.

v_call,d_call,j_call,clone_size,cdr3_nt,cdr3_aa
TRBV6-5,NA,TRBJ2-6,NA,TGTGCCAGCAGTTACGGGGGGAGCTCTGGGGCCAACGTCCTGACTTTC,CASSYGGSSGANVLTF
TRBV28,NA,TRBJ2-3,NA,TGTGCCAGCAGTTTAATAGGGCAGAGCACAGATACGCAGTATTTT,CASSLIGQSTDTQYF
TRBV28,NA,TRBJ2-7,few,TGTGCCAGCAGTTCCCCTTCCAGGGTCTCCTACGAGCAGTACTTC,CASSSPSRVSYEQYF
TRBV23-1,NA,TRBJ1-4,NA,TGCGCCAGCAGTCAATCGGCCCCTAATGAAAAACTGTTTTTT,CASSQSAPNEKLFF
TRBV11-1,NA,TRBJ2-2,few,TGTGCCAGCAGCGCGGACTTATTCACCGGGGAGCTGTTTTTT,CASSADLFTGELFF
TRBV11-2,NA,TRBJ2-5,few,TGTGCCAGCAGCTCACAGGGAGGGCTTGATGGGGAGACCCAGTACTTC,CASSSQGGLDGETQYF
TRBV27,TRBD1,TRBJ1-2,few,TGTGCCAGCAGTTTATCTGCAGGGGGCTATGGCTACACCTTC,CASSLSAGGYGYTF
TRBV7-2,NA,TRBJ1-2,many,TGTGCCAGCAGCCCCTACACCGAGGGTGGCTACACCTTC,CASSPYTEGGYTF
TRBV15,NA,TRBJ1-1,NA,TGTGCCACCAGCCGAAACACTGAAGCTTTCTTT,CATSRNTEAFF
TRBV4-2,NA,TRBJ1-5,few,TGTGCCAGCAGCCAAGGACCAGGCGTAAATCAGCCCCAGCATTTT,CASSQGPGVNQPQHF
TRBV15,NA,TRBJ1-4,many,TGTGCCACCCGGCGGGCCAAGCTTAATGAAAAACTGTTTTTT,CATRRAKLNEKLFF
TRBV10-3,TRBD2,TRBJ2-2,NA,TGTGCCATCAGCAGCGATAGCGGGGGCGGGGAGCTGTTTTTT,CAISSDSGGGELFF
TRBV28,TRBD2,TRBJ2-1,many,TGTGCCAGTACCGGGACTAACAACAATGAGCAGTTCTTC,CASTGTNNNEQFF
TRBV6-2/TRBV6-3,NA,TRBJ2-7,many,TGTGCCAGCGTGGACGGGAGAATCCCTCCCGAGCAGTACTTC,CASVDGRIPPEQYF
TRBV7-9,NA,TRBJ1-2,many,TGTGCCAGCAGCTTTGATGGCCGGTCTAACTATGGCTACACCTTC,CASSFDGRSNYGYTF
TRBV6-8,TRBD2,TRBJ2-2,few,TGTGCCAGCAGTTACCCCGCGGGGGGGAGCAGGGCCGGGGAGCTGTTTTTT,CASSYPAGGSRAGELFF
TRBV2,NA,TRBJ2-7,many,TGTGCCAGCAGGGAGGACTCCGAGCAGTACTTC,CASREDSEQYF
TRBV19,NA,TRBJ1-6,few,TGTGCCAGCGCCGGGACCTTCAATTCACCCCTCCACTTT,CASAGTFNSPLHF
TRBV19,NA,TRBJ1-6,few,TGTGCCAGTAACGTCGGGCGGAGTTCACCCCTCCACTTT,CASNVGRSSPLHF
TRBV28,NA,TRBJ2-7,many,TGTGCCAGCAACCAGCCGGGGACATCAGCCTACGAGCAGTACTTC,CASNQPGTSAYEQYF
TRBV7-2,TRBD2,TRBJ2-1,many,TGTGCCAGCAGCTTAGCGAGACTAGCGGGAGGGAAATACAATGAGCAGTTCTTC,CASSLARLAGGKYNEQFF
TRBV6-5,NA,TRBJ2-7,NA,TGTGCCAGCAGTTACTTCCCCCCGCGAGTCCGGGCTGGGGAGCAGTACTTC,CASSYFPPRVRAGEQYF
TRBV7-6,NA,TRBJ2-7,NA,TGTGCCAGCAGCTTAGCGAACGGAAACTACGAGCAGTACTTC,CASSLANGNYEQYF
TRBV7-9,TRBD2,TRBJ2-1,many,TGTGCCAGCAGCTTTACGACTAGCGTGGACAATGAGCAGTTCTTC,CASSFTTSVDNEQFF
TRBV7-2,TRBD2,TRBJ2-3,medium-sized,TGTGCCAGCAGCTTAGCAAGCGGGGGAACAGATACGCAGTATTTT,CASSLASGGTDTQYF
TRBV7-9,NA,TRBJ1-1,NA,TGTGCCAGCAGCTCCTCCCGGGTGGTGAGTCCTGGGACTGAAGCTTTCTTT,CASSSSRVVSPGTEAFF
TRBV7-2,TRBD1,TRBJ2-7,many,TGTGCCAGCAGTCGAAGACAGGGTCACGAGCAGTACTTC,CASSRRQGHEQYF
TRBV5-1,NA,TRBJ1-1,few,TGCGCCAGCAGCACCTACGGGGACATGAACACTGAAGCTTTCTTT,CASSTYGDMNTEAFF
TRBV25-1,NA,TRBJ1-1,many,TGTGCCAGCAGTCAATGGGGGAGCACTGAAGCTTTCTTT,CASSQWGSTEAFF
TRBV2,NA,TRBJ2-6,few,TGTGCCAGCAGTAACAGGGCTGGGGCCAACGTCCTGACTTTC,CASSNRAGANVLTF
TRBV7-8,NA,TRBJ2-5,NA,TGTGCCAGCAGTAAGAGCCCTCTTGGGGAGACCCAGTACTTC,CASSKSPLGETQYF
TRBV12-3/TRBV12-4,NA,TRBJ2-7,many,TGTGCCAGCAGTTTACCAGCTTCCCAGTGGCCCTACGAGCAGTACTTC,CASSLPASQWPYEQYF
TRBV18,NA,TRBJ2-7,NA,TGTGCCAGCTCACCTGTGAGCATCGGGGAGCAGTACTTC,CASSPVSIGEQYF
TRBV10-3,NA,TRBJ1-5,NA,TGTGCCACCTCTTTGGCCGGTCAGCCCCAGCATTTT,CATSLAGQPQHF
TRBV7-9,NA,TRBJ1-3,many,TGTGCCAGCAGCTTGGGCGGGAACACCATATATTTT,CASSLGGNTIYF
TRBV28,NA,TRBJ2-7,NA,TGTGCCAGCAGTTTATTGGTGGGCCGCTCCTACGAGCAGTACTTC,CASSLLVGRSYEQYF
TRBV11-3,NA,TRBJ2-7,few,TGTGCCAGCAGCTTAGACCCGGAAGGCGAGCAGTACTTC,CASSLDPEGEQYF
TRBV7-6,NA,TRBJ2-3,many,TGTGCCAGCAGCTTGGGGCGGGGAGCCCCCACAGATACGCAGTATTTT,CASSLGRGAPTDTQYF
TRBV11-3,TRBD1,TRBJ2-7,NA,TGTGCCAGCAGCGGACAGGATACCTACGAGCAGTACTTC,CASSGQDTYEQYF
TRBV28,TRBD2,TRBJ2-5,NA,TGTGCCAGCAGTTTATGGTCTAGCGGGGACCAAGAGACCCAGTACTTC,CASSLWSSGDQETQYF
TRBV20-1,NA,TRBJ2-5,many,TGCAGTGCTAGTCACCCTCCGGAGACCCAGTACTTC,CSASHPPETQYF
TRBV29-1,TRBD2,TRBJ2-1,NA,TGCAGCGTTCGCGTACTAGCGTCCCTGGACTATGAGCAGTTCTTC,CSVRVLASLDYEQFF
TRBV27,TRBD2,TRBJ2-1,few,TGTGCCAGCAGTTCTCTCCTAGCGGGAGGGGTTTATGAGCAGTTCTTC,CASSSLLAGGVYEQFF
TRBV20-1,TRBD1,TRBJ1-2,few,TGCAGTTTCACCACAGGGACAGGAAACTATGGCTACACCTTC,CSFTTGTGNYGYTF
TRBV7-2,NA,TRBJ1-5,NA,TGTGCCAGCAGCTTAGCCTGGGACAACCTAAATCAGCCCCAGCATTTT,CASSLAWDNLNQPQHF
TRBV7-3,NA,TRBJ2-3,many,TGTGCCAGCAGCTTAAAGGCCAGAGGGATTACAGATACGCAGTATTTT,CASSLKARGITDTQYF
TRBV20-1,NA,TRBJ2-5,few,TGCAGTGCTTTCCGTCCGGGGCGGTCACCAGGGGAGACCCAGTACTTC,CSAFRPGRSPGETQYF
TRBV7-2,NA,TRBJ2-7,many,TGTGCCAGCAGTGTACACGGGACGGACTCCTACGAGCAGTACTTC,CASSVHGTDSYEQYF
TRBV6-1,NA,TRBJ2-2,NA,TGTGCCAGCTCCGCCCCCACCGGGGAGCTGTTTTTT,CASSAPTGELFF
TRBV7-8,TRBD1,TRBJ2-1,few,TGTGCCAGCAGCTCCAAACAGGGGAGTTTATATGAGCAGTTCTTC,CASSSKQGSLYEQFF
TRBV6-2/TRBV6-3,NA,TRBJ2-3,many,TGTGCCAGCAGCTCCCTGAGCGTCACCACAGATACGCAGTATTTT,CASSSLSVTTDTQYF
TRBV7-2,NA,TRBJ2-3,many,TGTGCCAGCAGCAAAGGGAGAACCCCCATATGGACAGATACGCAGTATTTT,CASSKGRTPIWTDTQYF
TRBV12-3/TRBV12-4,TRBD2,TRBJ2-5,many,TGTGCCAGCAGTTTCCGCAGCGGGGGGCGGCGAGAGACCCAGTACTTC,CASSFRSGGRRETQYF
TRBV28,TRBD1,TRBJ1-1,many,TGTGCCAGTCCTCGGCCCGGGACAGGGGAAGCTGAAGCTTTCTTT,CASPRPGTGEAEAFF
TRBV7-3,NA,TRBJ2-2,few,TGTGCCAGCAGCCTCGGTCCAGGACAAACCGGGGAGCTGTTTTTT,CASSLGPGQTGELFF